What follows describes a single T cell receptor (beta chain). As yet, its antigen is unknown. These data belong to a study of cytomegalovirus exposure and HLA in healthy donors. The germline gives CDR1 MNHEY, CDR2 SVGAGI. This CDR3 has 15 amino acids. Between the trimmed V and J ends, which lost 6 bases and 2 bases, there was a span of 14 bases. The study ran its PCR with 60 Vbeta and 13 Jbeta primers. TCRdb keeps only in-frame clones here, not all; method: immunoSEQ multiplex PCR. The data show around 130,000 clones, over 70% seen once. Study-level results: The authors later found most CMV-associated TCR beta chains appeared HLA-restricted. Immune exposure data for these donors was limited to CMV serostatus. A likely sequencing artifact accounted for one observed cluster of highly shared sequence variants.

Sequencing was carried out using PBMCs. The sequence was collected from a woman aged 35 to 49 in good health and CMV-seropositive. The J gene is TRBJ1-5, the V gene TRBV6-5, with a tentative D call TRBD1 (6 bases). The CDR3: CASRLTGSGNQPQHF. The CDR3 DNA follows: TGTGCCAGCAGACTCACAGGGAGTGGCAATCAGCCCCAGCATTTT.